What follows describes a single TCR beta chain. The target antigen is unknown. These data are taken from a study of graft-versus-host responses after intestinal transplantation. Study-wide results and limits: Allografts carried high graft-versus-host to host-versus-graft clonal ratios in patients having graft-donor T cell macrochimerism.

Sequencing used immunoSEQ multiplex PCR; TCRdb keeps in-frame clones, though not all of them. The sample yields about 47,000 clones, 80% to 95% seen once. The CDR3 totals 13 residues. CDR1 is MNHEY and CDR2 is SVGAGI in the germline V gene. Losses at the gene ends were 2 bases for V and 7 bases for J; bases not matched to a gene: 4. The sample here was PBMCs, taken about 790 days after a first intestinal transplant, on the day of a second. This sequence joins TRBV6-5 and TRBJ1-1, with 7 bases matching TRBD1. This TCR derives from a human patient who received an intestinal transplant, so some T cells may come from the graft donor. In DNA form, the CDR3 reads TGTGCCAGCAGTTACACAGGGGTCCTTGAAGCTTTCTTT. Protein sequence: CASSYTGVLEAFF.